The next 32 T cell receptor beta chains were all read from a single sample in a study of cytomegalovirus exposure and HLA in healthy donors. Primers: 60 Vbeta forward and 13 Jbeta reverse. Clones were read by immunoSEQ multiplex PCR, and TCRdb kept only the in-frame ones, dropping some. Of approximately 40,000 clones listed, roughly 82% were seen once; the top ten hold 8% to 11%. Sequencing was done on a sample of PBMCs. These receptors were taken from a woman younger than 35 in good health and CMV-seropositive.

This chain connects TRBV5-1 to TRBJ2-5; D may be TRBD2 (6 bases). Trimming removed 4 bases from V and 5 bases from J, with 15 bases in between. Germline lookup yields CDR1 SGHRS and CDR2 YFSETQ. The CDR3 totals 14 residues. CDR3: CASSGGTPPETQYF. CDR3 coding DNA: TGCGCCAGCAGCGGCGGGACTCCCCCCGAGACCCAGTACTTC.

The chain joins TRBV11-3 to TRBJ2-1; 12 bases match TRBD2. The CDR3 loop spans 15 amino acids. After removal of 4 bases from V and 8 bases from J, the junction contained 6 bases not matched to a gene. Germline CDR1 is SGHNT and CDR2 is YENEEA. The CDR3 DNA reads as TGTGCCAGCAGCTCGACTAGCGGGAGAGTAGATGAGCAGTTCTTC. Translation gives CASSSTSGRVDEQFF.

This chain uses TRBV11-1 with TRBJ2-5; TRBD2 aligns across 8 bases. Judging by the DNA end, TRBJ2-7 fits better; the J call may be wrong. The CDR3 has 15 amino acids. Germline CDR1 SGHAT, CDR2 FQDESV (reference sequence). The CDR3 DNA reads TGTGCCAGCAGCTCGAAGAGCGGGAGCTCCTACGAGCAGTACTTC. Amino acid sequence: CASSSKSGSSYEQYF.

J is TRBJ2-7 and V is TRBV27, with 9 bases fitting TRBD1. Trimming took 2 bases from V and 0 from J; bases not matched to a gene: 8. The CDR3 contains 17 residues. From germline, CDR1 is MNHEY and CDR2 SMNVEV (reference sequence). The DNA for the CDR3 is TGTGCCAGCAGTTTAGGGACAGGGCCTCGAATCTCCTACGAGCAGTACTTC. Translation: CASSLGTGPRISYEQYF.

This clone was seen more than once but under ten times. The J gene is TRBJ2-3, the V gene TRBV6-4, with TRBD2 matching 10 bases. Germline CDR1 MRHNA, CDR2 SNTAGT. The CDR3 sequence is 15 residues long. Trimming at V came to 3 bases and at J to 2 bases, leaving 2 bases not matched to a gene. CDR3 sequence: CASSEGLADTDTQYF. The CDR3 DNA follows: TGTGCCAGCAGTGAAGGACTAGCGGACACAGATACGCAGTATTTT.

The chain is built from TRBV7-9 and TRBJ1-1; D may be TRBD1 (6 bases). Trimming left V 5 bases short and J 6 bases short, with 16 bases between. From germline, CDR1 is SEHNR and CDR2 FQNEAQ (reference sequence). This CDR3 has 14 residues. This chain's CDR3 is CASSPQHRAPEAFF. DNA for the CDR3: TGTGCCAGCAGCCCACAGCACAGGGCGCCTGAAGCTTTCTTT.

The J gene is TRBJ1-1, the V gene TRBV5-6, with D perhaps matching TRBD1 (5 bases). Trimming took 5 bases from V and 3 from J, leaving 11 bases between them. The germline CDR1 and CDR2 sequences are SGHDT and YYEEEE. The CDR3 covers 13 residues. CDR3 protein: CASSGALDTEAFF. The CDR3 DNA reads TGTGCCAGCAGTGGGGCCCTGGACACTGAAGCTTTCTTT.

The chain is built from TRBV16 and TRBJ1-1, with 8 positions matching TRBD1. The germline gives CDR1 KGHSY, CDR2 FQNENV. V was pared by 4 bases and J by 6 bases, with 7 bases of the junction left unmatched. CDR3 length: 14 residues. In DNA, the CDR3 is TGTGCCAGCAGCCGACAGGGGCTGTTCGCTGAAGCTTTCTTT. It yields the protein CASSRQGLFAEAFF.

The chain employs TRBV9 and TRBJ2-5; no reliable D call. The CDR3 totals 14 residues. Germline CDR1 reads SGDLS; CDR2 reads YYNGEE. The germline V and J ends were trimmed by 3 bases and 2 bases, with 11 bases remaining between them. The CDR3 region is CASSGFSGQETQYF. CDR3 in DNA: TGTGCCAGCAGCGGATTTTCCGGTCAAGAGACCCAGTACTTC. Looking up the rest from reference TRBV9 and TRBJ2-5 gives the full variable domain: DSGVTQTPKHLITATGQRVTLRCSPRSGDLSVYWYQQSLDQGLQFLIQYYNGEERAKGNILERFSAQQFPDLHSELNLSSLELGDSALYFCASSGFSGQETQYFGPGTRLLVL.

This sequence joins TRBV5-8 and TRBJ2-7, with D hard to call. The length of the CDR3 is 16 residues. Trimming stripped 4 bases from V and 5 bases from J, with 22 bases between. Germline V gene sequence: CDR1 SGHTS, CDR2 YDEGEE. The CDR3 DNA is TGTGCCAGCAGCGCGCCTCTGGGCAGCAACACCGACGAGCAGTACTTC. It encodes CASSAPLGSNTDEQYF. Full variable domain (outside the CDR3, taken from reference TRBV5-8 and TRBJ2-7): EAGVTQSPTHLIKTRGQQATLRCSPISGHTSVYWYQQALGLGLQFLLWYDEGEERNRGNFPPRFSGRQFPNYSSELNVNALELEDSALYLCASSAPLGSNTDEQYFGPGTRLTVT.

The chain links TRBV2 to TRBJ2-7, with 12 positions matching TRBD1. CDR1 SNHLY and CDR2 FYNNEI come from the germline V gene. CDR3 size: 16 residues. The junction had 7 bases not matched to a gene; V was cut back by 5 bases and J by 2 bases. The CDR3 protein is CASSFGTGGSTYEQYF. The CDR3 nucleotides read TGTGCCAGCAGTTTTGGGACAGGGGGCTCTACCTACGAGCAGTACTTC.

This rearrangement joins TRBV5-1 to TRBJ2-7; TRBD2 matches at 8 bases. The CDR3 is 16 amino acids. The V gene's germline CDR1 is SGHRS and CDR2 YFSETQ. The V segment lost 6 bases and the J segment 2 bases; nucleotides outside the gene matches: 13. The chain's CDR3 is CASTKDGGARAYEQYF. The CDR3 DNA is TGCGCCAGCACTAAAGACGGGGGGGCGCGCGCCTACGAGCAGTACTTC.

The CDR3 region is CASRALSGQGNYGYTF. The CDR3, as DNA: TGTGCCAGCAGGGCCCTCTCGGGACAGGGGAACTATGGCTACACCTTC. The gene calls are TRBV2 and TRBJ1-2, with 10 bases identical to TRBD1. The CDR3 covers 16 residues. Germline V CDR1 and CDR2: SNHLY, FYNNEI. The J segment lost 2 bases and the V segment lost 6 bases, leaving 9 bases of the junction unmatched.

This sequence joins TRBV7-8 and TRBJ1-1; 7 bases align to TRBD1. V trimming: 1 base; J trimming: 0 bases; junction bases outside the gene matches: 11. There are 18 residues in the CDR3. CDR1 is SGHVS, CDR2 FQNEAQ, per germline. In nucleotides, the CDR3 is TGTGCCAGCAGCTTAGTTGGGTGGACAGGCTCCATGAACACTGAAGCTTTCTTT. Translating it yields CASSLVGWTGSMNTEAFF.

The chain joins TRBV19 to TRBJ1-6; D may be TRBD1 (6 bases). Trimming took 1 base from V and 7 from J, leaving 11 bases between them. This CDR3 comprises 15 residues. CDR1 LNHDA and CDR2 SQIVND come from the germline V gene (reference sequence). The CDR3 reads CASSIVQGNNSPLHF. The CDR3 DNA reads as TGTGCCAGTAGTATAGTTCAGGGGAACAATTCACCCCTCCACTTT.

The chain employs TRBV9 and TRBJ1-6, with 9 bases that match TRBD1. J lost 6 bases, V lost 4 bases, and 5 bases had no gene match. Germline V CDR1 and CDR2: SGDLS, YYNGEE. The CDR3 has 15 amino acids. CDR3: CASSRGQGSNSPLHF. As DNA, the CDR3 is TGTGCCAGCAGCAGGGGACAGGGAAGTAATTCACCCCTCCACTTT. The full variable domain, rest sourced from reference TRBV9 and TRBJ1-6, is DSGVTQTPKHLITATGQRVTLRCSPRSGDLSVYWYQQSLDQGLQFLIQYYNGEERAKGNILERFSAQQFPDLHSELNLSSLELGDSALYFCASSRGQGSNSPLHFGNGTRLTVT.

This chain connects TRBV30 to TRBJ1-5, with D maybe TRBD1 (6 bases). The CDR3 spans 17 residues. Germline V gene lookup returns CDR1 GTSNPN and CDR2 SVGIG (reference sequence). Trimming took off 0 bases at V and 4 bases at J, with 19 bases between the two ends. This chain's CDR3 is CAWSVAGENRRNQPQHF. As DNA, the CDR3 is TGTGCCTGGAGTGTAGCAGGGGAAAACCGTAGGAATCAGCCCCAGCATTTT.

CDR3 sequence: CASTPSGGKNYGYTF. The CDR3 nucleotides are TGTGCCAGTACCCCCTCAGGGGGCAAGAACTATGGCTACACCTTC. The J gene is TRBJ1-2, the V gene TRBV19; 8 positions match TRBD1. CDR1 LNHDA and CDR2 SQIVND come from the germline V gene (reference sequence). This CDR3 region has 15 residues. V was pared by 7 bases and J by 2 bases, with 9 bases of the junction left unmatched.

With regard to this clone: At the DNA level, this CDR3 is encoded by other sequences in the same sample as well. V usage is TRBV10-2 and J usage is TRBJ1-5; weak D call: TRBD1 (5 bases). With 2 bases removed from V and 4 bases from J, the gap between germline ends came to 6 bases. The CDR3 is 13 residues long. Per the germline V gene, CDR1 is WSHSY and CDR2 is SAAADI. CDR3 coding DNA: TGCGCCAGCAGTGAGAGGGGAAATCAGCCCCAGCATTTT. Its protein product is CASSERGNQPQHF.

This chain connects TRBV11-3 to TRBJ2-1; possible D gene TRBD1, 7 bases. Trimming shortened V by 4 bases and J by 0 bases, and 16 bases separated the two germline ends. The CDR3 has 17 residues. From germline, CDR1 is SGHNT and CDR2 YENEEA. The CDR3 loop reads CASSYHQGGVSYNEQFF. CDR3 DNA: TGTGCCAGCAGCTACCATCAGGGGGGAGTCTCCTACAATGAGCAGTTCTTC.

CDR3 in DNA: TGTGCCTGGACATTGGGGGGGTCGGGGTACGAGCAGTACTTC. It specifies CAWTLGGSGYEQYF. The chain uses TRBV30 and TRBJ2-7, with 7 bases that match TRBD2. The CDR3 length is 14 residues. Per germline, CDR1 GTSNPN and CDR2 SVGIG (reference sequence). Trimming took 4 bases from V and 4 from J; bases not matched to a gene: 10.

This chain joins TRBV27 and TRBJ1-2, with 9 bases identical to TRBD1. CDR3 size: 15 residues. V lost 9 bases to trimming and J lost 0 bases; unmatched junction nucleotides: 8. Germline V CDR1 and CDR2: MNHEY, SMNVEV (reference sequence). The CDR3 protein is CASTDRGGANYGYTF. In DNA form, the CDR3 reads TGTGCCAGTACGGACAGGGGAGGGGCTAACTATGGCTACACCTTC.

This chain connects TRBV9 to TRBJ1-2; 7 bases line up with TRBD1. Germline V gene data show CDR1 as SGDLS and CDR2 as YYNGEE. J gave up 3 bases and V 0 bases, and 2 bases lay outside the gene matches. The CDR3 runs to 14 residues. The CDR3 here is CASSVDGTDYGYTF. The CDR3 DNA follows: TGTGCCAGCAGCGTAGATGGGACAGACTATGGCTACACCTTC.

V gene TRBV6-6 combines with J gene TRBJ2-5; 8 bases align to TRBD2. CDR3 length: 14 amino acids. CDR1 and CDR2 from the germline V gene are MNHNY and SVGAGI (reference sequence). The ends lost 3 bases at V and 2 bases at J; junction bases unmatched: 2. The CDR3: CASSYGTRQETQYF. The CDR3 DNA reads as TGTGCCAGCAGTTATGGGACTAGGCAAGAGACCCAGTACTTC.

V gene TRBV7-2 combines with J gene TRBJ1-1, with D possibly matching TRBD1 (6 bases). V was shortened by 1 base and J by 5 bases, with 8 bases between the two germline ends. The CDR3 has 13 amino acids. Germline V gene lookup returns CDR1 SGHTA and CDR2 FQGNSA. CDR3 in DNA: TGTGCCAGCAGCTTAGACAGGGTGACTGAAGCTTTCTTT. Its protein is CASSLDRVTEAFF.

The chain employs TRBV6-5 and TRBJ1-3; D may be TRBD1 (6 bases). Germline V gene sequence: CDR1 MNHEY, CDR2 SVGAGI. CDR3 size: 16 residues. Trimming took off 0 bases at V and 4 bases at J, with 13 bases between the two ends. The CDR3 sequence is CASSYSGRGPGNTIYF. CDR3 in DNA: TGTGCCAGCAGTTACTCGGGCAGGGGACCGGGAAACACCATATATTTT.

CDR3 residues: CASSPKRDITEAFF. The CDR3 coding sequence is TGTGCCAGCTCACCAAAACGGGACATCACTGAAGCTTTCTTT. The rearrangement uses TRBV18 and TRBJ1-1; maybe TRBD1 (6 bases). Per the germline V gene, CDR1 is KGHSH and CDR2 is LQKENI. With 2 bases removed from V and 4 bases from J, the gap between germline ends came to 11 bases. The CDR3 loop spans 14 amino acids.

CDR3 DNA sequence: TGCGCCAGCAGCCAAGAATTGGGGGCTTCGGGCCTCTACGAGCAGTACTTC. It is translated as CASSQELGASGLYEQYF. The J gene is TRBJ2-7, the V gene TRBV4-3; TRBD1 is a possible D gene (6 bases). This CDR3 spans 17 amino acids. CDR1 LGHNA and CDR2 YSLEER come from the germline V gene. Between the trimmed V and J ends, which lost 0 bases and 3 bases, there was a span of 18 bases.

The sample holds a few counts of this clone. The chain carries TRBV6-6 and TRBJ1-4; 7 nucleotides align to TRBD1. With 8 bases clipped from V and 4 bases from J, the junction kept 4 bases outside the gene matches. The CDR3 is made up of 13 amino acids. Germline lookup yields CDR1 MNHNY and CDR2 SVGAGI (reference sequence). For the CDR3, the DNA is TGTGCCAGCCGGGACAGCCTTAATGAAAAACTGTTTTTT. This sequence encodes CASRDSLNEKLFF.

The chain couples TRBV27 to TRBJ2-7, with 12 bases that match TRBD2. The CDR3 has 15 amino acids. Germline CDR1 reads MNHEY; CDR2 reads SMNVEV (reference sequence). The ends lost 6 bases at V and 0 bases at J; junction bases unmatched: 3. CDR3 in amino acids: CASRLAGGPSYEQYF. For the CDR3, the DNA is TGTGCCAGCAGGCTAGCGGGGGGGCCCTCCTACGAGCAGTACTTC.

The chain couples TRBV7-2 to TRBJ1-1; maybe TRBD1 (5 bases). The CDR3 loop spans 14 amino acids. V gave up 1 base and J gave up 0 bases, with 6 bases separating them. Germline lookup yields CDR1 SGHTA and CDR2 FQGNSA. For the CDR3, the DNA is TGTGCCAGCAGCTTAGGACAGCTGAACACTGAAGCTTTCTTT. It specifies CASSLGQLNTEAFF.

Turning to this clone: Sequence at one end of the junction differs from germline and may be a read error. The chain employs TRBV7-9 and TRBJ1-2; the match to TRBD1 covers 7 bases. CDR3 size: 14 residues. CDR1 SEHNR and CDR2 FQNEAQ come from the germline V gene (reference sequence). The CDR3 region has the DNA TGTTCCAGCAGCCCGAGGGACAGCAACTATGGCTACACCTTC. The encoded protein is CSSSPRDSNYGYTF.